A selection of T cell receptor beta chains follows, all from one sample in a study of blood T cell repertoires in COVID-19. Assay: immunoSEQ multiplex PCR; the TCRdb copy retains only in-frame clones and omits some. The sample consists of around 180,000 clones, less than 90% of them appearing once. Sequenced: peripheral blood. The receptors were gathered from a man aged 55 to 69 with acute or convalescent COVID-19. Each CDR3 is given without its conserved first and last residue.

v_call cdr3_aa
TRBV6-5 ASSRAGSEAF
TRBV30 AWRPGQGRWNTEAF
TRBV7-9 ASSLALRDREKLF
TRBV30 AWSRSDRGGREKLF
TRBV24-1 ATSDTPLVHEQF
TRBV27 ASSLLGSSYNSPLH
TRBV6-5 ASTDTTGIETQY
TRBV5-6 ASSLPSQGLSEAF
TRBV11-3 ASSSKGGTSGRTGELF
TRBV5-1 ASSSDTINSPLH
TRBV18 ASSSDSNTEAF
TRBV5-4 ASSLRGYEQY
TRBV7-9 ASSVSNSPLH